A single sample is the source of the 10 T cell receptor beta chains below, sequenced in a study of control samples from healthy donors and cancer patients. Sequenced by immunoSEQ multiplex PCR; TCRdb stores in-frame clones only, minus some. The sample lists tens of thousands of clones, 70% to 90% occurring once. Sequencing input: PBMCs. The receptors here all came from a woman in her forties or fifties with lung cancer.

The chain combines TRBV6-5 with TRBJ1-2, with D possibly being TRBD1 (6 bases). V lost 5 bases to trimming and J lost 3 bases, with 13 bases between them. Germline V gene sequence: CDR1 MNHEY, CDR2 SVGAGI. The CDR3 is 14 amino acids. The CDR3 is CASSTGWADYGYTF. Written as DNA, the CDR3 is TGTGCCAGCAGTACAGGGTGGGCTGACTATGGCTACACCTTC.

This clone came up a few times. The CDR3 loop reads CASSLVGDSDQPQHF. CDR3 bases: TGCGCCAGCAGCTTAGTCGGAGACTCGGATCAGCCCCAGCATTTT. The chain links TRBV4-1 to TRBJ1-5; no clear D gene. The germline V gene has CDR1 MGHRA and CDR2 YSYEKL. V lost 5 bases to trimming and J lost 5 bases, with 16 bases between them. There are 15 residues in the CDR3.

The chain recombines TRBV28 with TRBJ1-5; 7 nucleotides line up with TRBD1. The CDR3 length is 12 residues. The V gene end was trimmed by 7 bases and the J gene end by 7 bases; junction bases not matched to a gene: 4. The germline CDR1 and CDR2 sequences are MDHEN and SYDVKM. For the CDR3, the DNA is TGTGCCAGCACAAGGGGGCGGCAGCCCCAGCATTTT. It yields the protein CASTRGRQPQHF.

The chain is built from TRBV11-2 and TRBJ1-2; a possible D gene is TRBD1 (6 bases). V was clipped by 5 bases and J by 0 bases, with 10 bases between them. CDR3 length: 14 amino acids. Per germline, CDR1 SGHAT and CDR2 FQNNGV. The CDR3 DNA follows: TGTGCCAGCAGCCCGACAGGTTCTAACTATGGCTACACCTTC. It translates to CASSPTGSNYGYTF.

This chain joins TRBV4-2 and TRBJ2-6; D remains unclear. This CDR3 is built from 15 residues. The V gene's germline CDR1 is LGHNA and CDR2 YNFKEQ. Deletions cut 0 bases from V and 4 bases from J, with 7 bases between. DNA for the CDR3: TGTGCCAGCAGCCAAGATCTACACGGGGCCAACGTCCTGACTTTC. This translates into CASSQDLHGANVLTF.

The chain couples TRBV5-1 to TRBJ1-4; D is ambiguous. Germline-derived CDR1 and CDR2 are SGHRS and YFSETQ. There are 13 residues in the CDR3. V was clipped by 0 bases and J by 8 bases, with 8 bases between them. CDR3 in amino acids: CASSLDPSEKLFF. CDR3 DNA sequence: TGCGCCAGCAGCTTGGATCCCTCGGAAAAACTGTTTTTT.

CDR3 protein: CASSQAVERGAGGYTF. CDR3 sequence (DNA): TGCGCCAGCAGCCAAGCCGTAGAAAGGGGGGCGGGTGGCTACACCTTC. The chain couples TRBV4-3 to TRBJ1-2; TRBD1 is a possible D gene (6 bases). The V gene's germline CDR1 is LGHNA and CDR2 YSLEER. The CDR3 length is 16 residues. With 1 base removed from V and 7 bases from J, the gap between germline ends came to 19 bases.

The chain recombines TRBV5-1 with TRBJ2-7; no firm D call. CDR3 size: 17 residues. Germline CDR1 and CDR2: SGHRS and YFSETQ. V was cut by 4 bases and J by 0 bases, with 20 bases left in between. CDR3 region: CASSGGIGPPSSYEQYF. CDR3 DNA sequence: TGCGCCAGCAGCGGCGGTATCGGGCCCCCAAGCTCCTACGAGCAGTACTTC.

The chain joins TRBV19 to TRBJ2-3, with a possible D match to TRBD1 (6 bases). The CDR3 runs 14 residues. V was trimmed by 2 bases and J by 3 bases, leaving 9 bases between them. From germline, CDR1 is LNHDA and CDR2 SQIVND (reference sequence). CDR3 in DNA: TGTGCCAGTAGTATACAGGGGCAGACAGATACGCAGTATTTT. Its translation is CASSIQGQTDTQYF.

CDR3 protein: CAISEQVGDQPQHF. The CDR3 DNA reads TGTGCCATCAGTGAGCAGGTGGGGGATCAGCCCCAGCATTTT. The V call is TRBV10-3, the J call TRBJ1-5, with a possible D match to TRBD1 (5 bases). Germline CDR1 ENHRY, CDR2 SYGVKD. The V gene lost 2 bases and the J gene lost 5 bases, with 10 bases spanning the gap. The CDR3 length is 14 residues.